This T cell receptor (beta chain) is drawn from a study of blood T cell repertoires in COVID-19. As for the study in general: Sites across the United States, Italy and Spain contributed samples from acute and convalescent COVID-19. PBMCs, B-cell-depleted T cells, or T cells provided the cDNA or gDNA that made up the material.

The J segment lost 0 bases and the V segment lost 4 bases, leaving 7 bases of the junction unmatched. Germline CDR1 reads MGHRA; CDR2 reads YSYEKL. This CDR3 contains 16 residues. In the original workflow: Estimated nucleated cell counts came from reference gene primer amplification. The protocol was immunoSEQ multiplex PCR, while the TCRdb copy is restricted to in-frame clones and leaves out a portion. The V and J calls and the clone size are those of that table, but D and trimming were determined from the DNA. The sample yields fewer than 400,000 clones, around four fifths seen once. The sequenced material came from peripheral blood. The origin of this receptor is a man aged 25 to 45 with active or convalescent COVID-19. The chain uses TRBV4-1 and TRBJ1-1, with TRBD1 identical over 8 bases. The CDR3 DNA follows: TGCGCCAGCAGCCGCCACAGGGGGGGACTGAACACTGAAGCTTTCTTT. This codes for CASSRHRGGLNTEAFF.